Listed below are T cell receptor beta chains from one sample, sequenced in a study of cytomegalovirus exposure and HLA in healthy donors. Only in-frame clones appear in the TCRdb table, and some are missing; sequencing was by immunoSEQ multiplex PCR. The sample gives more than 85,000 clones, about 77% of which show up once; more than 3% is in the top ten. Sequenced material: PBMCs. Receptor source: a woman aged 45 to 65 in good health and CMV-seropositive. Both conserved end residues are part of each CDR3. Fields, in order: J gene, clone size, D gene, V gene, CDR3 DNA, CDR3 protein. D genes are given only for firm matches. For some rows the clone size is stated as once, few or many, or as a class when expanded; others skip it.

TRBJ1-1 - - TRBV23-1 TGCGCCAGCAGTCCCCCCGCAGGGGAGAGGGAAGCTTTCTTT CASSPPAGEREAFF
TRBJ2-5 few TRBD2 TRBV4-1 TGCGCCAGCAGCTTCGGGACTAGCGGAAAGGAGACCCAGTACTTC CASSFGTSGKETQYF
TRBJ1-2 - - TRBV7-9 TGTGCCAGCAGCTTAGTAAGCGGCTACACCTTC CASSLVSGYTF
TRBJ2-1 once TRBD2 TRBV7-9 TGTGCCAGCAGCCCCCCTTACTCTAGCGGAGGAAATGAGCAGTTCTTC CASSPPYSSGGNEQFF
TRBJ1-1 - - TRBV10-3 TGTGCCATCAGTGAGTCCCTCTATGCGACTGAAGCTTTCTTT CAISESLYATEAFF
TRBJ2-7 - TRBD1 TRBV27 TGTGCCAGCAGTTTATTTACAGGGGCCGATCCCTACGAGCAGTACTTC CASSLFTGADPYEQYF
TRBJ1-5 few - TRBV4-1 TGCGCCAGCAGCCCCGGACCTCCGCGACGGGACAATCAGCCCCAGCATTTT CASSPGPPRRDNQPQHF
TRBJ2-3 once TRBD2 TRBV4-1 TGCGCCAGCAGCCAAGATTTCGGCGGGGGGGATTCTACGCAGTATTTT CASSQDFGGGDSTQYF
TRBJ1-6 - TRBD1 TRBV30 TGTGCCTGGAGTGTAACAGGGGGCAAATCACCCCTCCACTTT CAWSVTGGKSPLHF
TRBJ2-5 - - TRBV5-1 TGCGCCAGCAGCCCCCCCGGTAAGGAGCAGTACTTC CASSPPGKEQYF
TRBJ2-7 few TRBD1 TRBV6-5 TGTGCCACCTCGAGGGGGCCCTACGAGCAGTACTTC CATSRGPYEQYF
TRBJ2-7 - TRBD2 TRBV25-1 TGTGCCAGCAGTCTAGCGGGAGGCCCCTACGAGCAGTACTTC CASSLAGGPYEQYF
TRBJ1-3 - - TRBV5-6 TGTGCCAGCAGCTTGTTGGGGAGTACTGGAAACACCATATATTTT CASSLLGSTGNTIYF
TRBJ2-3 once - TRBV5-4 TGTGCCAGCAGCTGGACAGCGGATCACACAGATACGCAGTATTTT CASSWTADHTDTQYF
TRBJ2-6 - - TRBV15 TGTGCCACCAGCAGGGGAGGACTGGGGGCCAACGTCCTGACTTTC CATSRGGLGANVLTF
TRBJ1-2 few - TRBV6-1 TGTGCCAGCAGTGAACGGGAGGTGCTCGGTGGTTATGGCTACACCTTC CASSEREVLGGYGYTF
TRBJ2-5 few TRBD2 TRBV5-6 TGTGCCAGCAGCTTGGGGCGGGGGGGCACAGAGACCCAGTACTTC CASSLGRGGTETQYF
TRBJ1-2 - TRBD1 TRBV30 TGTGCCTGGAGTCCCGGGACAGGCAACTATGGCTACACCTTC CAWSPGTGNYGYTF
TRBJ2-1 - - TRBV28 TGTGCCAGCAGTTGGGGAGTGAGTGAGCAGTTCTTC CASSWGVSEQFF
TRBJ1-1 - - TRBV29-1 TGCAGCGTTAAGGAAGGGGCGGCGGCTTTCTTT CSVKEGAAAFF
TRBJ1-5 - - TRBV27 TGTGCCAGCAGGATCAGGGGACCTAGCAATCAGCCCCAGCATTTT CASRIRGPSNQPQHF
TRBJ2-7 - TRBD2 TRBV6-1 TGTGCCAGCCTCTTGGGGGGGTCCTACGAGCAGTACTTC CASLLGGSYEQYF
TRBJ1-5 - TRBD1 TRBV30 TGTGCCTGGAGTGTACTCGGGACAGCTAATCAGCCCCAGCATTTT CAWSVLGTANQPQHF
TRBJ1-2 - - TRBV5-4 TGTGCCAGCAGCCAAGCGGGCGGAGGGTATTACTATGGCTACACCTTC CASSQAGGGYYYGYTF
TRBJ2-7 - - TRBV11-2 TGTGCCAGCAGCTTAGAAGCCCCGGGGTCCTACGAGCAGTACTTC CASSLEAPGSYEQYF
TRBJ1-1 - TRBD1 TRBV27 TGTGCCAGCAGTCCAGGGACAGAGCCTATCGAAGCTTTCTTT CASSPGTEPIEAFF
TRBJ1-2 - TRBD1 TRBV6-1 TGTGCCAGCAGTGAAGAATTTGGAGTAGGGACAGACTATGGCTACACCTTC CASSEEFGVGTDYGYTF
TRBJ1-1 medium-sized - TRBV6-6 TGTGCCAGCAGTCCAGGGTCCGAAGCTTTCTTT CASSPGSEAFF
TRBJ1-2 - TRBD1 TRBV19 TGTGCCAGTACTCCTGGACAGGGAGGTGGCTACACCTTC CASTPGQGGGYTF
TRBJ1-3 - - TRBV7-8 TGTGCCAGCAGCTTAGGGCAGATAAACACCATATATTTT CASSLGQINTIYF
TRBJ2-1 - TRBD2 TRBV5-1 TGCGCCAGCAGCCCGGTCCCTACTAGCGGGAGGGCTAGTGATATGTTCAATGAGCAGTTCTTC CASSPVPTSGRASDMFNEQFF
TRBJ1-1 few - TRBV7-9 TGTGCCAGCAGGGAGGGAACAGCCACTGAAGCTTTCTTT CASREGTATEAFF